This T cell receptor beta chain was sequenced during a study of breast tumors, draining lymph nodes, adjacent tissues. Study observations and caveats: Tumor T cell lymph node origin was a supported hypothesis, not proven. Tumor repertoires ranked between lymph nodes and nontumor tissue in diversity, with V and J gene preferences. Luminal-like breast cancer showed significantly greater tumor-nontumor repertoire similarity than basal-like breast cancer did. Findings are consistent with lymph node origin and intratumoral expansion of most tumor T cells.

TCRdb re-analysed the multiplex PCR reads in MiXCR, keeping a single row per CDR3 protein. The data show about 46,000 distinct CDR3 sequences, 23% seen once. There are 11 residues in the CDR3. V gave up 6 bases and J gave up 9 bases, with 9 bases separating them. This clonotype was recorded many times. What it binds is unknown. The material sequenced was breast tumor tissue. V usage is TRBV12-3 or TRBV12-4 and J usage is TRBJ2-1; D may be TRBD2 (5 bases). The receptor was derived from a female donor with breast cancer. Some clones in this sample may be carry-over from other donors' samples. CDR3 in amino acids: CASSPAVEQFF. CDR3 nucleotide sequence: TGTGCCAGCAGCCCAGCGGTTGAGCAGTTCTTC.